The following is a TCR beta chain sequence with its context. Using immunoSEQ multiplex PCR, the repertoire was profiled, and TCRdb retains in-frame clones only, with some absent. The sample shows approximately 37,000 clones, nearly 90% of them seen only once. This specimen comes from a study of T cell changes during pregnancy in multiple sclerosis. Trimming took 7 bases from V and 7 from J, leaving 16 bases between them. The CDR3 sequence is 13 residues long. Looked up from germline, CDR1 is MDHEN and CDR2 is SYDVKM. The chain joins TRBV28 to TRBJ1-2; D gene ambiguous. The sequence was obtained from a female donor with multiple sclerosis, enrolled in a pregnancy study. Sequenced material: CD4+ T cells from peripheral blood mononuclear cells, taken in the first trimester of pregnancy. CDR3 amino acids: CASIPPGKGGYTF. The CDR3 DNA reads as TGTGCCAGCATCCCCCCGGGTAAAGGTGGCTACACCTTC.